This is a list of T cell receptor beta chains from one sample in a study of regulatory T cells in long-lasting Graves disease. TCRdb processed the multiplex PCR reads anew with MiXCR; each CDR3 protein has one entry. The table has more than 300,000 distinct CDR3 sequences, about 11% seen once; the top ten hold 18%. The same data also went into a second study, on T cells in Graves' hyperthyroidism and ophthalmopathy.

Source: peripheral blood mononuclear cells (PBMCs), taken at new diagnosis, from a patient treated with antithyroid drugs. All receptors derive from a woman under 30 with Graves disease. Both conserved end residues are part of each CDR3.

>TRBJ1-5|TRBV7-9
CASSSTGKDNQPQHF
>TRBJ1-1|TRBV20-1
CSARDGHLNTEAFF
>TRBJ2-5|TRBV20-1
CSARAGLSKETQYF
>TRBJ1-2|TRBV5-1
CASSLAFAAQLDGYTF
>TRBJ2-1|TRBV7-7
CASSPSGTGYQEQFF
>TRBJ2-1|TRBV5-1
CASSFDTGGQFF
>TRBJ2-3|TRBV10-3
CAIGITGGSDTQYF
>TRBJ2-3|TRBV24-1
CATSDSRVEDTQYF
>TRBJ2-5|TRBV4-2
CASSRLGTSGGETQYF
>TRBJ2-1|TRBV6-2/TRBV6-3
CASTIDRGKKEFF
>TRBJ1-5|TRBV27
CASSLSGRGGTGAQHF
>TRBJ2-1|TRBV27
CASSRDRYSEQFF
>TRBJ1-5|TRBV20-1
CSAVGDSDQPQHF
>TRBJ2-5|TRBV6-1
CATGHHGETQYF
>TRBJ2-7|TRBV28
CASNWIQSSYEQYF
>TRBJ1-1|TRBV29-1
CSVIQGRGTEAFF
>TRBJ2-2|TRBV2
CAYGMGAGELFF
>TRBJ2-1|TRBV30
CAWSGSMGTRFF
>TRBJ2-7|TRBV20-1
CSARDNRKYEQYF
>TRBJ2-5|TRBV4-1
CASSQGVYRLEETQYF
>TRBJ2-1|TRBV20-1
CSARGGLTHNEQFF
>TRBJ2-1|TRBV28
CASSGTGTRNYNEQFF
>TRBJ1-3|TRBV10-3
CAIRGTAGNTIYF
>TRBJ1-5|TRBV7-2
CATSKTGSVQPQHF
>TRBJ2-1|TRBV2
CASEGLGVTNEQFF
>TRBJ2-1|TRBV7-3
CASSFGRSSSNEQFF
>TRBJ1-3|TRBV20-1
CSASPKGPGNTIYF
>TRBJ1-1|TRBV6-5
CASSSERFVRGWNTEAFF
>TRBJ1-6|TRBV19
CATEKKGTGGSPLHF
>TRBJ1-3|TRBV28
CASSLTRGLRNTVYF
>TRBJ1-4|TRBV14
CASSPIQGTIREKLFF
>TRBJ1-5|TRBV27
CASREGFSNQPQHF
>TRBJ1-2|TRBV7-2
CASSLEPGIYGYTF
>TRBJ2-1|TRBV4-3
CASSQDRARGYNEQFF
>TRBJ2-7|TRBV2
CASSDQLTRGSYEQYF
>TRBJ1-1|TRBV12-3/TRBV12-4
CASRSKLDTEAFF
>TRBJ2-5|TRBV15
CATSSPLEASGDQETQYF
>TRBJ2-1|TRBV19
CASSIASWGASMINGQFF
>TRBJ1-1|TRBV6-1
CASSPRQVEDTEAFF
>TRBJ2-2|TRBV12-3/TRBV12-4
CASSDFPKSGGAGTGELFF
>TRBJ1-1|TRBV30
CAWGRANTEAFF
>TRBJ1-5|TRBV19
CASSAFIGSNQPQHF
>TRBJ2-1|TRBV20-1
CSARASDEQFF
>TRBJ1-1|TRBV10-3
CAISETTKNTEAFF
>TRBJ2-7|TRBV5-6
CASSRGTSGAYEQYF
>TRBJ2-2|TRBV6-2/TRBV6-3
CASSYSERAGELFF
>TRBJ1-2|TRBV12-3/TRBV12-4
CASSLRIGGGSYGYTF
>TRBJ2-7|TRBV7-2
CASSPLRRDEQYF
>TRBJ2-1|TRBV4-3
CASSQDPRVPYNEQFF
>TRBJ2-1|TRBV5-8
CASSLRTQDEDEQFF
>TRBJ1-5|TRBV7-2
CASSPGGGGNQPQHF